This entry lists 16 T cell receptor beta chains sequenced from one sample in a study of blood T cells in healthy people across ages. The second PCR ran roughly 7 to 12 cycles with a sample-barcoded 5' primer and J-beta primers. A single record per CDR3 protein comes from TCRdb applying MiXCR to the 5' RACE reads. The sample has approximately 1.5 million distinct CDR3 sequences; approximately 32% are singletons. The sample comprised blood. The receptor set was obtained from a young woman in good health.

This clonotype was recorded a few times. This chain uses TRBV7-9 with TRBJ2-1; D gene uncertain. This CDR3 comprises 12 residues. Trimming removed 5 bases from V and 7 bases from J, with 9 bases in between. Germline V gene lookup returns CDR1 SEHNR and CDR2 FQNEAQ (reference sequence). In DNA form, the CDR3 reads TGTGCCAGCAGCCGCGCCAGGAATGAGCAGTTCTTC. It yields the protein CASSRARNEQFF.

This clonotype was observed many times. The chain recombines TRBV29-1 with TRBJ2-1, with 8 nucleotides matching TRBD2. This CDR3 contains 15 residues. Per the germline V gene, CDR1 is SQVTM and CDR2 is ANQGSEA. Germline trimming cut 1 base from V and 5 bases from J; bases unmatched to any gene: 7. The chain's CDR3 is CSVEGPSGPNNEQFF. The CDR3 DNA reads TGCAGCGTTGAAGGGCCTAGCGGGCCAAACAATGAGCAGTTCTTC.

This clonotype showed up just a few times. The chain recombines TRBV7-6 with TRBJ2-1; 8 bases map to TRBD2. Germline CDR1 SGHVS, CDR2 FNYEAQ. J lost 5 bases, V lost 0 bases, and 9 bases had no gene match. This CDR3 has 17 amino acids. CDR3 coding DNA: TGTGCCAGCAGCTTAGCGCGGTTAGCGGGAATCGACAATGAGCAGTTCTTC. Amino acid sequence: CASSLARLAGIDNEQFF.

V usage is TRBV20-1 and J usage is TRBJ2-1; 14 bases are shared with TRBD2. Per the germline V gene, CDR1 is DFQATT and CDR2 is SNEGSKA (reference sequence). The ends lost 3 bases at V and 8 bases at J; junction bases unmatched: 6. The CDR3 is 15 residues long. CDR3 amino acids: CSASIPTSGRDEQFF. In DNA, the CDR3 is TGCAGTGCTAGTATCCCGACTAGCGGGAGGGATGAGCAGTTCTTC.

The chain is built from TRBV25-1 and TRBJ1-6, with D possibly TRBD1 on 5 matching bases. The CDR3 length is 14 residues. Germline CDR1 MGHDK, CDR2 SYGVNS. The V and J ends lost 8 bases and 5 bases respectively, with 13 bases between them. The DNA of the CDR3 is TGTGCCAGCGCCAGACAGATCAATAATTCACCCCTCCACTTT. It specifies CASARQINNSPLHF.

This clonotype occurred once. The DNA of the CDR3 is TGTGCCAGCAGCGTAGTTGGGTGGGTGACCCAGTACTTC. This codes for CASSVVGWVTQYF. This chain joins TRBV9 and TRBJ2-7; D remains ambiguous. The J call could be wrong; TRBJ2-5 is a better fit for the DNA end. The CDR3 loop spans 13 amino acids. The V gene's germline CDR1 is SGDLS and CDR2 YYNGEE.

About this clonotype: This may come from a read error, since a much larger clone is one base off. The rearrangement joins TRBV6-2 or TRBV6-3 to TRBJ1-1; D is unclear. CDR3 length: 12 amino acids. The V gene lost 11 bases and the J gene lost 5 bases, with 15 bases spanning the gap. Germline V CDR1 and CDR2: MNHEY, SVGEGT. The DNA for the CDR3 is TGTGCCGTTAAAACGGTCGCTACTGAAGCTTTCTTT. Amino acids: CAVKTVATEAFF.

Ten or more counts support this clonotype. The CDR3 is CASSLAEASYEQYF. Here the CDR3 DNA reads TGTGCCAGCAGCTTAGCGGAAGCATCCTACGAGCAGTACTTC. The genes are TRBV7-9 and TRBJ2-7; D is unclear. CDR3 size: 14 residues. Germline loops: CDR1 SEHNR, CDR2 FQNEAQ (reference sequence). V shed 0 bases and J shed 1 base, with 7 bases lying between them. Based on the CDR3 plus reference TRBV7-9 and TRBJ2-7, the full variable domain is DTGVSQNPRHKITKRGQNVTFRCDPISEHNRLYWYRQTLGQGPEFLTYFQNEAQLEKSRLLSDRFSAERPKGSFSTLEIQRTEQGDSAMYLCASSLAEASYEQYFGPGTRLTVT.

The rearrangement uses TRBV28 and TRBJ2-4; D possibly corresponds to TRBD1 (6 bases). The J call may be mistaken, given a closer DNA end match to TRBJ2-7. The CDR3 covers 16 residues. CDR1 MDHEN and CDR2 SYDVKM come from the germline V gene. CDR3 in DNA: TGTGCCAGCAGTTTGGTGACAGGTGATTCTACCTACGAGCAGTACTTC. Protein product: CASSLVTGDSTYEQYF.

This clonotype was counted between two and nine times. The J gene is TRBJ2-1, the V gene TRBV10-3, with unresolved D. Looked up from germline, CDR1 is ENHRY and CDR2 is SYGVKD. V lost 10 bases to trimming and J lost 9 bases, with 10 bases between them. This CDR3 is built from 10 residues. The CDR3 is CATKSGEQFF. The CDR3 DNA reads as TGTGCCACCAAATCGGGTGAGCAGTTCTTC.

The rearrangement joins TRBV27 to TRBJ1-2; D gene unclear. The CDR3 runs 15 residues. Deletions cut 3 bases from V and 5 bases from J, with 16 bases between. Per germline, CDR1 MNHEY and CDR2 SMNVEV (reference sequence). The chain's CDR3 is CASSLYSGVGYGYTF. Here the CDR3 DNA reads TGTGCCAGCAGTTTGTATTCCGGGGTTGGGTATGGCTACACCTTC.

The chain is built from TRBV15 and TRBJ2-1; D is possibly TRBD1 or TRBD2 (5 bases each). The CDR3 runs to 15 residues. The V gene lost 0 bases and the J gene lost 4 bases, with 10 bases spanning the gap. Per germline, CDR1 LNHNV and CDR2 YYDKDF (reference sequence). The CDR3 DNA follows: TGTGCCACCAGCAGAGAGTGGGACGGGTACAATGAGCAGTTCTTC. This gives the protein CATSREWDGYNEQFF.

This clonotype showed up just a few times. The CDR3: CSGTGTSGGSPYNEQFF. The CDR3 nucleotides read TGCAGTGGGACCGGGACTAGCGGGGGTTCCCCCTACAATGAGCAGTTCTTC. The rearrangement uses TRBV20-1 and TRBJ2-1, with 14 bases matching TRBD2. The CDR3 length is 17 residues. With 7 bases clipped from V and 2 bases from J, the junction kept 10 bases outside the gene matches. The germline gives CDR1 DFQATT, CDR2 SNEGSKA (reference sequence).

A few counts support this clonotype. The chain links TRBV28 to TRBJ1-2, with D possibly being TRBD1 (6 bases). CDR3 length: 13 amino acids. Per the germline V gene, CDR1 is MDHEN and CDR2 is SYDVKM. V was trimmed by 7 bases and J by 0 bases, leaving 9 bases between them. The CDR3: CASTGDTNYGYTF. In DNA, the CDR3 is TGTGCCAGCACAGGGGACACTAACTATGGCTACACCTTC.

This clonotype was picked up a small number of times. This chain links TRBV20-1 with TRBJ2-7; D possibly corresponds to TRBD2 (6 bases). Germline V gene data show CDR1 as DFQATT and CDR2 as SNEGSKA (reference sequence). V lost 1 base and J 4 bases, leaving 11 bases between the germline ends. CDR3 size: 13 residues. The CDR3 loop reads CSARAGTWYEQYF. CDR3 coding DNA: TGCAGTGCTAGAGCCGGGACTTGGTACGAGCAGTACTTC.

As for this clonotype: One end of the junction does not line up with germline, which may come from a read error. This rearrangement joins TRBV7-3 to TRBJ2-7; D is possibly TRBD1 (5 bases). The end of the DNA aligns better with TRBJ2-5, so the J call may be wrong. CDR3 length: 15 amino acids. Germline values: CDR1 SGHTA, CDR2 FQGTGA. The CDR3 loop reads CTSSLIGTGLETQYF. The DNA of the CDR3 is TGTACCAGCAGCTTAATCGGAACAGGTCTGGAGACCCAGTACTTC.